This entry lists 4 T cell receptor beta chains sequenced from one sample in a study of T cell repertoires in cytomegalovirus infection. TCRdb reprocessed the reads with MiXCR, giving one entry per CDR3 protein. Seen here are about 490,000 distinct CDR3 sequences, approximately 10% observed once, and the top ten hold roughly a tenth. Sequencing was performed on PBMCs. Every receptor here comes from a human donor in good health (CMV status not recorded). Some clones in this sample may be carry-over from other donors' samples.

V gene TRBV28 combines with J gene TRBJ2-3; D possibly matches TRBD1 or TRBD2 (7 bases each). Germline V lookup: CDR1 MDHEN, CDR2 SYDVKM. The length of the CDR3 is 15 residues. Trimming removed 6 bases from V and 0 bases from J, with 13 bases in between. CDR3 loop: CASRGGTVSTDTQYF. The CDR3 DNA reads TGTGCCAGCAGGGGAGGGACAGTTAGCACAGATACGCAGTATTTT. The whole variable domain, remainder taken from reference TRBV28 and TRBJ2-3, is DVKVTQSSRYLVKRTGEKVFLECVQDMDHENMFWYRQDPGLGLRLIYFSYDVKMKEKGDIPEGYSVSREKKERFSLILESASTNQTSMYLCASRGGTVSTDTQYFGPGTRLTVL.

The chain carries TRBV7-6 and TRBJ2-2; a weak D match, TRBD1 (5 bases). CDR1 is SGHVS, CDR2 FNYEAQ, per germline. The CDR3 has 14 amino acids. The germline V and J ends were trimmed by 4 bases and 6 bases, with 12 bases remaining between them. The CDR3 nucleotides read TGTGCCAGCAGCTACCAGGGAAATTCCGGGGAGCTGTTTTTT. This encodes CASSYQGNSGELFF.

This clonotype occurred many times. This chain joins TRBV12-3 or TRBV12-4 and TRBJ2-2; the D gene is possibly TRBD2 (8 bases). V shed 4 bases and J shed 1 base, with 22 bases lying between them. CDR3 length equals 19 residues. This chain's CDR3 is CASSSYRRGREVNTGELFF. Here the CDR3 DNA reads TGTGCCAGCAGTTCCTACCGGAGGGGGCGGGAGGTGAACACCGGGGAGCTGTTTTTT.

The chain recombines TRBV11-2 with TRBJ1-2; D may be TRBD1 (5 bases). The CDR3 loop spans 15 amino acids. Looked up from germline, CDR1 is SGHAT and CDR2 is FQNNGV. V was clipped by 0 bases and J by 1 base, with 9 bases between them. This CDR3 is CASSLEGAVNYGYTF. CDR3 DNA sequence: TGTGCCAGCAGCTTAGAAGGGGCCGTTAACTATGGCTACACCTTC.